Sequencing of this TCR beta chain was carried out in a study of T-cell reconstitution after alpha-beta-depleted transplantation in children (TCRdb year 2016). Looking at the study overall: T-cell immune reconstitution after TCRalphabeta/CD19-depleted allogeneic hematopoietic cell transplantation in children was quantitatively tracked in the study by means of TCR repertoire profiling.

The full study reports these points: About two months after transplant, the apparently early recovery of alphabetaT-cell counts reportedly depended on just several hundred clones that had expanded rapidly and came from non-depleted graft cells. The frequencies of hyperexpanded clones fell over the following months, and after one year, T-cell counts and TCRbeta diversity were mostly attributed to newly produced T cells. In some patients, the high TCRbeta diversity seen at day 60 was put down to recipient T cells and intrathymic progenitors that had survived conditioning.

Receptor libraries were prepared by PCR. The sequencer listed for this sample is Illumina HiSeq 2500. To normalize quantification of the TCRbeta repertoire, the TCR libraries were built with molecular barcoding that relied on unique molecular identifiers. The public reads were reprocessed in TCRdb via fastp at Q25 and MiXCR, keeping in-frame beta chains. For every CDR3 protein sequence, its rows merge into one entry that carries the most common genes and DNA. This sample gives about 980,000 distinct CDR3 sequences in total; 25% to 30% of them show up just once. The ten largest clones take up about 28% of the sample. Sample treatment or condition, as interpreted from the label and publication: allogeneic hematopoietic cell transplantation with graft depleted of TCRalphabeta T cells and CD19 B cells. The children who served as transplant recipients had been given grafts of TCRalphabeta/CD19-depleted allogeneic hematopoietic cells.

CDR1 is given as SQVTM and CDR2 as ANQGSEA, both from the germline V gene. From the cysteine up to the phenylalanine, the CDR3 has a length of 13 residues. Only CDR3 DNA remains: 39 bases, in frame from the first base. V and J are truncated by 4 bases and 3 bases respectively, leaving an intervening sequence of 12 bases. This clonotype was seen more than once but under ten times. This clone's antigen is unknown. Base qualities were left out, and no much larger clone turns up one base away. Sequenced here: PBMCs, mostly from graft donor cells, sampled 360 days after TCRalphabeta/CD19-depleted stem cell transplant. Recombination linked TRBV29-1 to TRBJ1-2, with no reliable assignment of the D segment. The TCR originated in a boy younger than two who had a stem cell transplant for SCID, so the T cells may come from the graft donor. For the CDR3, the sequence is CSVGRYRDYGYTF. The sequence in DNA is TGCAGCGTTGGCCGTTACAGAGACTATGGCTACACCTTC.